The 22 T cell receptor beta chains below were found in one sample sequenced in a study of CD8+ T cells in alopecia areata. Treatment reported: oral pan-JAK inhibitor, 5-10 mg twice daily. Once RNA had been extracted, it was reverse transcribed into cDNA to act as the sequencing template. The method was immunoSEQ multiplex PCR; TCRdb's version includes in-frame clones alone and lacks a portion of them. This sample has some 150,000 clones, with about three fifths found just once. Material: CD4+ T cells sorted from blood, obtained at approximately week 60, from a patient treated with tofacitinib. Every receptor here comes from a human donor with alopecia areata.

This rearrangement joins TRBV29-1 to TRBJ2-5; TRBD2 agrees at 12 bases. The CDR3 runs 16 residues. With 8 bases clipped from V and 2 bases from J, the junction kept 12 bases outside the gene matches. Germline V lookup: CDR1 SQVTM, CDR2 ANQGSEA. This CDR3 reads CSTQEGTSGLQETQYF. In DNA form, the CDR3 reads TGCAGCACCCAAGAAGGGACTAGCGGGTTACAAGAGACCCAGTACTTC.

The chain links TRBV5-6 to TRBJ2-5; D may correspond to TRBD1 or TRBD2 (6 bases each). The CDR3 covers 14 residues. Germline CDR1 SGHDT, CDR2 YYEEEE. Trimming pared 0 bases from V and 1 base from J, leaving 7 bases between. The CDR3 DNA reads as TGTGCCAGCAGCTTGGAGGGGGGCCAAGAGACCCAGTACTTC. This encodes CASSLEGGQETQYF. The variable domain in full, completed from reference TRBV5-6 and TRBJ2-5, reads DAGVTQSPTHLIKTRGQQVTLRCSPKSGHDTVSWYQQALGQGPQFIFQYYEEEERQRGNFPDRFSGHQFPNYSSELNVNALLLGDSALYLCASSLEGGQETQYFGPGTRLLVL.

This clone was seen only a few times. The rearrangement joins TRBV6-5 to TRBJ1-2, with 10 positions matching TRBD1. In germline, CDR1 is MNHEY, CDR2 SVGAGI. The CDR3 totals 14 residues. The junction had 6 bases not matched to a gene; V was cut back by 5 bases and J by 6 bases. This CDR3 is CASSDSDRGDGYTF. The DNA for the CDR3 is TGTGCCAGCAGTGATTCGGACAGGGGGGATGGCTACACCTTC.

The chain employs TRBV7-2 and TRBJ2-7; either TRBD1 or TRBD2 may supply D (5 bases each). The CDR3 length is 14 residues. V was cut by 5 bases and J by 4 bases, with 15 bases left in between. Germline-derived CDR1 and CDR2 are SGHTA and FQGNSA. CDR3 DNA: TGTGCCAGCAGCGTCGGGACCGCACGATACGAGCAGTACTTC. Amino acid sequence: CASSVGTARYEQYF.

The DNA for the CDR3 is TGTGCCTGGAGTGTAGCGGGGGGCGTCAATCAGCCCCAGCATTTT. This encodes CAWSVAGGVNQPQHF. This chain connects TRBV30 to TRBJ1-5, with TRBD1 as a possible D gene (6 bases). Deletions cut 0 bases from V and 3 bases from J, with 12 bases between. CDR3 length: 15 residues. The germline gives CDR1 GTSNPN, CDR2 SVGIG (reference sequence).

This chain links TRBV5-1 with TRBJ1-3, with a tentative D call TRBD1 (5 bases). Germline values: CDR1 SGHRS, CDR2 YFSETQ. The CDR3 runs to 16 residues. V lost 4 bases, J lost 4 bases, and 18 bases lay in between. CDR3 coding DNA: TGCGCCAGCAGCCCGGGAGAAGGGGCCTCAGGAAACACCATATATTTT. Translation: CASSPGEGASGNTIYF.

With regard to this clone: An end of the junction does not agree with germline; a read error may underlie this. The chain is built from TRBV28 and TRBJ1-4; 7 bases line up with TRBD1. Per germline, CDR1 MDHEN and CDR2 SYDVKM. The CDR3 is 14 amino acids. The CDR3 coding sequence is TGTGCCAGCAGTCAACATCCTGGGGAGACAGGGATAGTCTTT. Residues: CASSQHPGETGIVF.

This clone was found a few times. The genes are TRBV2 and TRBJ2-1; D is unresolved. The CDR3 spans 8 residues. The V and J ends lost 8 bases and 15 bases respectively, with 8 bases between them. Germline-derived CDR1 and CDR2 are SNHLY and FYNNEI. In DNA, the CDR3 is TGTGCCAGCCACGGCCGGTTCTTC. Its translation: CASHGRFF.

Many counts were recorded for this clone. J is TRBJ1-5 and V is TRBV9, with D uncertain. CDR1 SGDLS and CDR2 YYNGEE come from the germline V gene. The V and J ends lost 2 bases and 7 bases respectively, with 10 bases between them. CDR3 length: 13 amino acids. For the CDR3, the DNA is TGTGCCAGCAGCGTCGGAGAGGGACAGCCCCAGCATTTT. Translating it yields CASSVGEGQPQHF.

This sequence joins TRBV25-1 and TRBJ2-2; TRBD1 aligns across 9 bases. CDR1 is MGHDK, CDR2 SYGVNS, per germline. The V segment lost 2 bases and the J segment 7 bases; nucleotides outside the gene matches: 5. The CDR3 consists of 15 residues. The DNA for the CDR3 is TGTGCCAGCAGTGAAGGGACAGGGTCCGGCGGGGAGCTGTTTTTT. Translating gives CASSEGTGSGGELFF.

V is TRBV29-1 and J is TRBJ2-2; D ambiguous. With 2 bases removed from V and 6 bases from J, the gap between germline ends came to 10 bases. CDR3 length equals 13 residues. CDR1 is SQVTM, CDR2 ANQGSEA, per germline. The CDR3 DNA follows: TGCAGCGTTGAAAAGAGCAGCGCCGGGGAGCTGTTTTTT. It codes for CSVEKSSAGELFF.

In nucleotides, the CDR3 is TGCGCCAGCAGCTCCGGACAGCGCAGCACAGATACGCAGTATTTT. Amino acid sequence: CASSSGQRSTDTQYF. The genes are TRBV5-1 and TRBJ2-3; D might be TRBD1 (6 bases). V was cut by 3 bases and J by 0 bases, with 11 bases left in between. This CDR3 is built from 15 residues. CDR1 and CDR2 (germline): SGHRS, YFSETQ.

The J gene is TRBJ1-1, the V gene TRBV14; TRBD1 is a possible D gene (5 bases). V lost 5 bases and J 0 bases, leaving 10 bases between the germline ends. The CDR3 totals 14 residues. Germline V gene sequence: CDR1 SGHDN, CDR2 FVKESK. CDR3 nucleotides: TGTGCCAGCAGCGGGGGGGTGCTGAACACTGAAGCTTTCTTT. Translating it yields CASSGGVLNTEAFF.

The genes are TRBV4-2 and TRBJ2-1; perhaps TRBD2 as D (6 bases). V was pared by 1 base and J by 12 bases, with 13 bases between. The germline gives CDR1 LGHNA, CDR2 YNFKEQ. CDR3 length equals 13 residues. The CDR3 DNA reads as TGTGCCAGCAGCCAAGCCCCCTGGGGAGGGCAGTTCTTC. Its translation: CASSQAPWGGQFF.

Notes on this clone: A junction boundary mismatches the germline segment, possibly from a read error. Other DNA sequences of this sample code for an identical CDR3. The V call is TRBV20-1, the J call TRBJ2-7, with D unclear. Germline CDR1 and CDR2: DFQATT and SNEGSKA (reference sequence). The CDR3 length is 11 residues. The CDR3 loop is CSVRGGYEQYF. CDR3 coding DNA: TGCAGTGTTAGAGGTGGTTACGAGCAGTACTTC.

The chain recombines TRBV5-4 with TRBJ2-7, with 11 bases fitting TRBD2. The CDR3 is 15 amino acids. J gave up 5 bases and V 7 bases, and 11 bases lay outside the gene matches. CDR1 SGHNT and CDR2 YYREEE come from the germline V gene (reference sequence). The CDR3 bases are TGTGCCAGCGGATCTTTAGCGGGGGGGCGGCACGAGCAGTACTTC. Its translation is CASGSLAGGRHEQYF.

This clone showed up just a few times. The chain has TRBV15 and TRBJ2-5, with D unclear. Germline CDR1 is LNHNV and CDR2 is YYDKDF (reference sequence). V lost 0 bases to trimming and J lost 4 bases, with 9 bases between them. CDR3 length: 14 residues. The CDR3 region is CATSRDSVTETQYF. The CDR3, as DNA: TGTGCCACCAGCAGAGATTCCGTAACAGAGACCCAGTACTTC.

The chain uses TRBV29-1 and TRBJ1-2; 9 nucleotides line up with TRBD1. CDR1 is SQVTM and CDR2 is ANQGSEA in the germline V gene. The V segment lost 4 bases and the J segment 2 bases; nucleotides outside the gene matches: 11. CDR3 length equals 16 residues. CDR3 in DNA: TGCAGCGTTGCCCCGACAGGGGGAGGGTTGAACTATGGCTACACCTTC. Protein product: CSVAPTGGGLNYGYTF. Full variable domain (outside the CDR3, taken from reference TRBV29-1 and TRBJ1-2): SAVISQKPSRDICQRGTSLTIQCQVDSQVTMMFWYRQQPGQSLTLIATANQGSEATYESGFVIDKFPISRPNLTFSTLTVSNMSPEDSSIYLCSVAPTGGGLNYGYTFGSGTRLTVV.

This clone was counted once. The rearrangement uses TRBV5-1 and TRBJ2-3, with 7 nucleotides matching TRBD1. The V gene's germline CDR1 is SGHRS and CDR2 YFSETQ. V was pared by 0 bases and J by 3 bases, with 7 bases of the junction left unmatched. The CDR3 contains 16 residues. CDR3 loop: CASSLDDRAGTDTQYF. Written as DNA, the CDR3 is TGCGCCAGCAGCTTGGATGACAGGGCTGGGACAGATACGCAGTATTTT.

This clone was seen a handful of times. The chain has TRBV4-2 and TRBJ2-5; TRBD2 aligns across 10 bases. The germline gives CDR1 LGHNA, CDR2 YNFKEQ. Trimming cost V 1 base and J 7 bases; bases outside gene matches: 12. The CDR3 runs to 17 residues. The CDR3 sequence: CASSQGGSGGHLGTQYF. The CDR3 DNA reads TGTGCCAGCAGCCAAGGAGGTAGCGGGGGGCACTTAGGGACCCAGTACTTC.

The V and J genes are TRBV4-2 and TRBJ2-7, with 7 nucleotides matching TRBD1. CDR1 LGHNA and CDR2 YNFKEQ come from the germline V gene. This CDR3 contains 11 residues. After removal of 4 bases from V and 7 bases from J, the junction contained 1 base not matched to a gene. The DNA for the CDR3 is TGTGCCAGCAGCCGACAGGGAGAGCAGTACTTC. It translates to CASSRQGEQYF.

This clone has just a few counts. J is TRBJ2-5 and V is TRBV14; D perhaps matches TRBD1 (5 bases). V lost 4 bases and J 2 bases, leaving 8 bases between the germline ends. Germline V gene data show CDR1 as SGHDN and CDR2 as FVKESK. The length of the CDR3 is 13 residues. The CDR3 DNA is TGTGCCAGCAGCCCCAGGGTTCAAGAGACCCAGTACTTC. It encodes CASSPRVQETQYF. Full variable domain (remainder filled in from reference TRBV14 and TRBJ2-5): EAGVTQFPSHSVIEKGQTVTLRCDPISGHDNLYWYRRVMGKEIKFLLHFVKESKQDESGMPNNRFLAERTGGTYSTLKVQPAELEDSGVYFCASSPRVQETQYFGPGTRLLVL.